The source of this TCR beta chain is a study of cytomegalovirus exposure and HLA in healthy donors. The study's findings and limits: Association of 15,000 to 20,000 TCR beta sequences with HLA alleles was found at 0.05 false discovery rate in a later analysis.

PCR employed 60 Vbeta and 13 Jbeta primers. The assay was immunoSEQ multiplex PCR, and TCRdb's table has in-frame clones only and misses some. The sample lists 85,000 to 100,000 clones; approximately 70% were seen once. The CDR3 has 16 residues. The V and J ends lost 0 bases and 6 bases respectively, with 16 bases between them. Germline CDR1 reads SGHDT; CDR2 reads YYEEEE. This clone appeared a few times. Its antigen is currently unknown. V and J are TRBV5-6 and TRBJ1-3; the D gene is possibly TRBD1 (6 bases). The sequence came from a man aged 50 or older in good health and CMV-seronegative. Sequencing was carried out using PBMCs. This chain's CDR3 is CASSLGPTGGINTIYF. DNA of the CDR3: TGTGCCAGCAGCTTGGGGCCGACAGGCGGCATAAACACCATATATTTT.